This T cell receptor beta chain was found in a study of cytomegalovirus exposure and HLA in healthy donors. Regarding the study as a whole: The study designated about 180 TCR beta chains cytomegalovirus-associated.

The V end was cut by 5 bases, the J end by 0 bases, with 7 bases between. CDR1 and CDR2 (germline): SNHLY, FYNNEI. This CDR3 has 14 residues. A word on this clone: Its target is unknown.

Generated by immunoSEQ multiplex PCR, the TCRdb table keeps only in-frame clones and is missing some. Of approximately 97,000 clones listed, about 95% were seen once; the top ten hold roughly 0.82%. This chain connects TRBV2 to TRBJ2-2; tentative D call: TRBD1 (5 bases). This sequence originates from a young woman in good health and CMV-seronegative. Source material: PBMCs. The CDR3 DNA sequence: TGTGCCAGCAGTCAGGGTTCGAACACCGGGGAGCTGTTTTTT. Protein sequence: CASSQGSNTGELFF. Full variable domain (remainder filled in from reference TRBV2 and TRBJ2-2): EPEVTQTPSHQVTQMGQEVILRCVPISNHLYFYWYRQILGQKVEFLVSFYNNEISEKSEIFDDQFSVERPDGSNFTLKIRSTKLEDSAMYFCASSQGSNTGELFFGEGSRLTVL.